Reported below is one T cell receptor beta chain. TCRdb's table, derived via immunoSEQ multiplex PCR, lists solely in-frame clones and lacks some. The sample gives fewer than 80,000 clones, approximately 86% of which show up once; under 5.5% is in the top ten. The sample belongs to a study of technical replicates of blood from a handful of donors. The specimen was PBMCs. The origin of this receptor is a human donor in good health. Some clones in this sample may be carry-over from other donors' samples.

DNA for the CDR3: TGTGCCAGCAGCTTAGGTCTAGCGGGATGGGCAGATACGCAGTATTTT. Amino acid sequence: CASSLGLAGWADTQYF. The genes are TRBV7-3 and TRBJ2-3, with 9 bases that match TRBD2. The CDR3 has 16 amino acids. The germline gives CDR1 SGHTA, CDR2 FQGTGA. V lost 2 bases and J lost 4; bases outside the gene matches: 7.